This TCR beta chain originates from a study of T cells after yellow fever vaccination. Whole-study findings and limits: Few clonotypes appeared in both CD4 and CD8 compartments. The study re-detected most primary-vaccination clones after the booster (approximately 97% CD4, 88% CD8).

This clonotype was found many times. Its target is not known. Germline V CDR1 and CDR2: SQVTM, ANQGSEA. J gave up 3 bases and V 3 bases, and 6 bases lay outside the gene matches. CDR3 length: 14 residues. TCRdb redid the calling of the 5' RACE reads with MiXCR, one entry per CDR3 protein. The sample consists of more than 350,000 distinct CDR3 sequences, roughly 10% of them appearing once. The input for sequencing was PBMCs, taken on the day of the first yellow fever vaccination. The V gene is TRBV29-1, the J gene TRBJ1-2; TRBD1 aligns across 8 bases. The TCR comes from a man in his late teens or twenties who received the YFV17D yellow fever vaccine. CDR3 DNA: TGCAGCGTTGACCGACAGGGGCAGGACTATGGCTACACCTTC. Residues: CSVDRQGQDYGYTF. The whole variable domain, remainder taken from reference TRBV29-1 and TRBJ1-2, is SAVISQKPSRDICQRGTSLTIQCQVDSQVTMMFWYRQQPGQSLTLIATANQGSEATYESGFVIDKFPISRPNLTFSTLTVSNMSPEDSSIYLCSVDRQGQDYGYTFGSGTRLTVV.